This entry is about one T cell receptor (beta chain). Its antigen is currently unknown. The PCR ran on 60 Vbeta and 13 Jbeta primers. Clones were read by immunoSEQ multiplex PCR, and TCRdb kept only the in-frame ones, dropping some. The sample includes 130,000 or so clones, about four fifths of them seen just once. The CDR3 is 18 amino acids. Trimming removed 5 bases from V and 5 bases from J, with 25 bases in between. The germline V gene has CDR1 MNHEY and CDR2 SMNVEV (reference sequence). This entry comes from a study of cytomegalovirus exposure and HLA in healthy donors. Findings of the study overall: Specificity of three CMV-associated chains for CMV antigens was verified in vitro. TCR beta chain V- and J-gene trimming was linked, in a later analysis, to a missense variant in DCLRE1C. The authors considered a cluster of highly shared sequence variants likely to be a sequencing artifact.

Source material: PBMCs. The J gene is TRBJ1-5, the V gene TRBV27; D gene ambiguous. The TCR was taken from a man in his thirties or forties in good health and CMV-seronegative. CDR3 region: CASSPSSSRSPVYQPQHF. The CDR3 coding sequence is TGTGCCAGCAGTCCTAGCTCTAGTCGGAGCCCGGTTTATCAGCCCCAGCATTTT.